These 21 T cell receptor beta chains were sequenced from one sample in a study of beta chain features in type 1 diabetes. The investigators reverse transcribed all of the isolated RNA, so they sequenced expressed TCRB transcripts. Assay: immunoSEQ multiplex PCR; the TCRdb copy retains only in-frame clones and omits some. The repertoire has 860,000 or so clones, about 17% of them found once; the top ten carry 0.023%. Sequenced: naive CD4+ T cells from blood. The receptors come from a woman between 18 and 30 years old in good health.

The chain uses TRBV19 and TRBJ2-2; D gene ambiguous. V was cut by 8 bases and J by 0 bases, with 16 bases left in between. The CDR3 has 16 amino acids. Germline V gives CDR1 LNHDA, CDR2 SQIVND (reference sequence). The CDR3 DNA is TGTGCCAGTGCACCCCGGAGTGTTACGAACACCGGGGAGCTGTTTTTT. This encodes CASAPRSVTNTGELFF.

The rearrangement links TRBV6-5 to TRBJ2-5; no clear D gene. CDR3 length equals 13 residues. CDR1 and CDR2 (germline): MNHEY, SVGAGI. Trimming removed 5 bases from V and 2 bases from J, with 9 bases in between. The CDR3 bases are TGTGCCAGCAGTCCACAGAGACAAGAGACCCAGTACTTC. Residues: CASSPQRQETQYF.

This clone was detected only a few times. The chain is built from TRBV5-4 and TRBJ2-3; D may correspond to TRBD1 or TRBD2 (5 bases each). This CDR3 has 16 residues. In germline, CDR1 is SGHNT, CDR2 YYREEE (reference sequence). With 4 bases removed from V and 0 bases from J, the gap between germline ends came to 15 bases. In DNA form, the CDR3 reads TGTGCCAGCAGCATGCCCGGGACCCTGAGCACAGATACGCAGTATTTT. Translating gives CASSMPGTLSTDTQYF.

This chain connects TRBV21-1 to TRBJ2-1; the table's D gene call, TRBD2, was not cross checked with the DNA. TRBV21-1 is noted as a pseudogene. This CDR3 comprises 18 residues. CDR3 sequence reads: CASSKPGLAGGPSNEQFF. CDR3 DNA sequence: TGTGCCAGCAGCAAGCCCGGACTAGCGGGAGGGCCCAGCAATGAGCAGTTCTTC.

This clone was seen only a few times. The chain couples TRBV7-2 to TRBJ1-1; tentatively, D is TRBD1 (5 bases). The germline V gene has CDR1 SGHTA and CDR2 FQGNSA. There are 15 residues in the CDR3. Trimming shortened V by 3 bases and J by 8 bases, and 19 bases separated the two germline ends. CDR3 loop: CASSFLTNGWTEAFF. The CDR3 DNA reads TGTGCCAGCAGCTTCCTCACGAACGGTTGGACAGAAGCTTTCTTT.

This clone turned up a few times. The chain carries TRBV2 and TRBJ1-2; a weak D match, TRBD1 (6 bases). The CDR3 is 13 amino acids. V lost 4 bases and J lost 7, with 13 bases in between. Germline assignment: CDR1 SNHLY and CDR2 FYNNEI. CDR3 coding DNA: TGTGCCAGCAGTGGTCAGGGGCAGGGTGGCTACACCTTC. Translated: CASSGQGQGGYTF.

This clone was detected a few times. Other DNA sequences in this sample translate to the same CDR3. J is TRBJ2-5 and V is TRBV18; D not certain. Between the trimmed V and J ends, which lost 0 bases and 2 bases, there was a span of 7 bases. Per germline, CDR1 KGHSH and CDR2 LQKENI. The CDR3 runs 14 residues. CDR3 sequence: CASSPPSLQETQYF. As DNA, the CDR3 is TGTGCCAGCTCACCACCATCGTTACAAGAGACCCAGTACTTC. Filled out from reference TRBV18 and TRBJ2-5, the complete variable domain reads NAGVMQNPRHLVRRRGQEARLRCSPMKGHSHVYWYRQLPEEGLKFMVYLQKENIIDESGMPKERFSAEFPKEGPSILRIQQVVRGDSAAYFCASSPPSLQETQYFGPGTRLLVL.

The V call is TRBV10-3, the J call TRBJ2-7, with D maybe TRBD1 (5 bases). Looked up from germline, CDR1 is ENHRY and CDR2 is SYGVKD. Trimming left V 2 bases short and J 1 base short, with 15 bases between. The CDR3 spans 16 residues. The CDR3 DNA reads as TGTGCCATCAGTGAGCCCGAAGGGGCCATATCCTACGAGCAGTACTTC. It specifies CAISEPEGAISYEQYF.

The rearrangement uses TRBV18 and TRBJ2-7; D unclear. Trimming removed 5 bases from V and 0 bases from J, with 14 bases in between. CDR3 length: 15 amino acids. Per germline, CDR1 KGHSH and CDR2 LQKENI. CDR3 DNA: TGTGCCAGCTCAAGTTTCAGGACGTCCTCCTACGAGCAGTACTTC. This encodes CASSSFRTSSYEQYF.

As to this clone: Other DNA sequences in this sample translate to the same CDR3. The V gene is TRBV20-1, the J gene TRBJ2-7; no definite D call. The CDR3 totals 11 residues. Germline V gene sequence: CDR1 DFQATT, CDR2 SNEGSKA (reference sequence). Trimming stripped 2 bases from V and 2 bases from J, with 4 bases between. The CDR3 nucleotides are TGCAGTGCTAGAACGGCCTACGAGCAGTACTTC. As protein: CSARTAYEQYF.

The chain has TRBV7-9 and TRBJ1-5, with D perhaps matching TRBD1 (5 bases). The germline gives CDR1 SEHNR, CDR2 FQNEAQ (reference sequence). V shed 11 bases and J shed 0 bases, with 11 bases lying between them. CDR3 length: 13 residues. CDR3 residues: CAGGGDSNQPQHF. The CDR3 DNA follows: TGTGCCGGCGGGGGAGATAGCAATCAGCCCCAGCATTTT.

This clone was seen only a few times. The chain uses TRBV28 and TRBJ2-1; D unresolved. The CDR3 contains 14 residues. In germline, CDR1 is MDHEN, CDR2 SYDVKM. Between the trimmed V and J ends, which lost 5 bases and 4 bases, there was a span of 12 bases. In DNA, the CDR3 is TGTGCCAGCAGTCTTCCCGCCGATTACAATGAGCAGTTCTTC. It yields the protein CASSLPADYNEQFF. The entire variable domain, with the rest obtained from reference TRBV28 and TRBJ2-1, is as follows: DVKVTQSSRYLVKRTGEKVFLECVQDMDHENMFWYRQDPGLGLRLIYFSYDVKMKEKGDIPEGYSVSREKKERFSLILESASTNQTSMYLCASSLPADYNEQFFGPGTRLTVL.

The chain couples TRBV5-1 to TRBJ2-7, with 7 bases matching TRBD2. This CDR3 is 13 amino acids long. V was clipped by 2 bases and J by 5 bases; unmatched bases: 4. Per the germline V gene, CDR1 is SGHRS and CDR2 is YFSETQ. The CDR3 DNA reads as TGCGCCAGCAGCTTTGGCGGGAGCAACGAGCAGTACTTC. Its translation: CASSFGGSNEQYF.

This clone showed up just a few times. This chain links TRBV7-2 with TRBJ1-1; D unclear. The CDR3 is 15 amino acids. V was clipped by 0 bases and J by 0 bases, with 8 bases between them. The germline gives CDR1 SGHTA, CDR2 FQGNSA. CDR3 DNA sequence: TGTGCCAGCAGCTTAGCCTACGGAATGAACACTGAAGCTTTCTTT. Its translation is CASSLAYGMNTEAFF.

The rearrangement joins TRBV14 to TRBJ2-5; no definite D call. Germline V gives CDR1 SGHDN, CDR2 FVKESK. The CDR3 loop spans 13 amino acids. V dropped 4 bases and J dropped 3 bases, with 9 bases sitting between them. The CDR3: CASSPRLKETQYF. The CDR3 region has the DNA TGTGCCAGCAGCCCCCGCCTGAAAGAGACCCAGTACTTC. The full variable domain, in which reference TRBV14 and TRBJ2-5 provide the parts outside the CDR3, is EAGVTQFPSHSVIEKGQTVTLRCDPISGHDNLYWYRRVMGKEIKFLLHFVKESKQDESGMPNNRFLAERTGGTYSTLKVQPAELEDSGVYFCASSPRLKETQYFGPGTRLLVL.

The CDR3 region has the DNA TGTGCCAGCACCCTCCTGTGGTCTGGTGCTTTCTTT. Amino acid sequence: CASTLLWSGAFF. The chain combines TRBV11-2 with TRBJ1-1, with D hard to call. Germline V gives CDR1 SGHAT, CDR2 FQNNGV. V was pared by 7 bases and J by 11 bases, with 17 bases between. There are 12 residues in the CDR3. Full variable domain (rest looked up from reference TRBV11-2 and TRBJ1-1): EAGVAQSPRYKIIEKRQSVAFWCNPISGHATLYWYQQILGQGPKLLIQFQNNGVVDDSQLPKDRFSAERLKGVDSTLKIQPAKLEDSAVYLCASTLLWSGAFFGQGTRLTVV.

In its sample, this clone was seen a few times. This sample also contains other DNA sequences that code for the same CDR3. This rearrangement joins TRBV11-2 to TRBJ2-1; D remains unclear. This CDR3 has 11 residues. Trimming cost V 5 bases and J 6 bases, with 5 bases left between them. Per the germline V gene, CDR1 is SGHAT and CDR2 is FQNNGV. Here the CDR3 DNA reads TGTGCCAGCAGCCTCGCCAATGAGCAGTTCTTC. Translation: CASSLANEQFF.

This clone was observed a handful of times. The rearrangement joins TRBV4-1 to TRBJ1-2; D not resolved. Trimming took 0 bases from V and 3 from J, leaving 14 bases between them. The CDR3 is made up of 16 amino acids. The germline CDR1 and CDR2 sequences are MGHRA and YSYEKL. Written as DNA, the CDR3 is TGCGCCAGCAGCCAAGATGGCGGCAGGTTGGACTATGGCTACACCTTC. Its translation: CASSQDGGRLDYGYTF.

This clone was picked up a small number of times. Other DNA sequences of this sample code for an identical CDR3. J is TRBJ1-1 and V is TRBV7-3; D unresolved. This CDR3 comprises 13 residues. The germline V gene encodes CDR1 SGHTA and CDR2 FQGTGA. Trimming removed 2 bases at V and 2 bases at J, with 6 bases between. The CDR3 region is CASSLWVNTEAFF. CDR3 DNA sequence: TGTGCCAGCAGCTTATGGGTTAACACTGAAGCTTTCTTT.

This clone was observed a single time. The rearrangement uses TRBV7-9 and TRBJ1-1; D is unclear. The CDR3 consists of 15 residues. Germline V gene data show CDR1 as SEHNR and CDR2 as FQNEAQ (reference sequence). V was clipped by 2 bases and J by 0 bases, with 10 bases between them. The CDR3 DNA sequence: TGTGCCAGCAGCTTACCAACCGTATTGAACACTGAAGCTTTCTTT. Residues: CASSLPTVLNTEAFF.

There are a few counts of this clone. V usage is TRBV2 and J usage is TRBJ2-7; weak D call: TRBD2 (6 bases). This CDR3 comprises 13 residues. Trimming stripped 5 bases from V and 2 bases from J, with 10 bases between. Germline V gene sequence: CDR1 SNHLY, CDR2 FYNNEI. The CDR3, as DNA: TGTGCCAGCAGTTTGGGGGGTCCCTACGAGCAGTACTTC. This encodes CASSLGGPYEQYF. The full variable domain, in which reference TRBV2 and TRBJ2-7 provide the parts outside the CDR3, is EPEVTQTPSHQVTQMGQEVILRCVPISNHLYFYWYRQILGQKVEFLVSFYNNEISEKSEIFDDQFSVERPDGSNFTLKIRSTKLEDSAMYFCASSLGGPYEQYFGPGTRLTVT.